These 7 T cell receptor beta chains share one sample of origin, sequenced in a study of blood T cell repertoires in COVID-19. The table came from immunoSEQ multiplex PCR; TCRdb's copy has only in-frame clones and leaves some out. This table holds hundreds of thousands of clones, 70% to 90% found once. Sample: peripheral blood. All receptors come from a woman in her thirties or forties who had recovered from COVID-19.

The chain is built from TRBV18 and TRBJ2-1; TRBD2 is a possible D gene (7 bases). Germline V gene data show CDR1 as KGHSH and CDR2 as LQKENI. The CDR3 is 15 amino acids. V lost 3 bases and J lost 4, with 13 bases in between. CDR3 sequence (DNA): TGTGCCAGCTCACCGGGGGGGCGAGCTTACAATGAGCAGTTCTTC. Translation gives CASSPGGRAYNEQFF.

The chain is built from TRBV9 and TRBJ2-7, with D maybe TRBD1 (6 bases). Trimming removed 0 bases from V and 6 bases from J, with 10 bases in between. In germline, CDR1 is SGDLS, CDR2 YYNGEE. This CDR3 spans 13 amino acids. CDR3 nucleotide sequence: TGTGCCAGCAGCGTAGGACAGGCTGGCGAGCAGTACTTC. This sequence encodes CASSVGQAGEQYF.

The rearrangement links TRBV6-6 to TRBJ1-5; D unresolved. CDR3 length: 13 amino acids. Germline CDR1 is MNHNY and CDR2 is SVGAGI (reference sequence). V was trimmed by 6 bases and J by 5 bases, leaving 11 bases between them. The CDR3 coding sequence is TGTGCCAGCAGGAGTCGGTCGGATCAGCCCCAGCATTTT. It translates to CASRSRSDQPQHF.

The rearrangement joins TRBV11-3 to TRBJ2-1; TRBD2 agrees at 16 bases. The CDR3 runs to 13 residues. Trimming cost V 4 bases and J 16 bases; bases outside gene matches: 4. Germline CDR1 SGHNT, CDR2 YENEEA. CDR3 sequence reads: CASSSGLAGGRFF. As DNA, the CDR3 is TGTGCCAGCAGCTCGGGACTAGCGGGAGGGCGATTCTTC.

The rearrangement uses TRBV20-1 and TRBJ2-5, with a weak D call TRBD1 (6 bases). This CDR3 comprises 11 residues. Per germline, CDR1 DFQATT and CDR2 SNEGSKA (reference sequence). Deletions cut 5 bases from V and 2 bases from J, with 6 bases between. The CDR3 spells CSAQGQETQYF. The CDR3 DNA reads as TGCAGTGCTCAGGGGCAAGAGACCCAGTACTTC.

As concerns this clone: The junction does not match germline at one end; this may be a read error. The chain carries TRBV5-5 and TRBJ1-4, with D possibly matching TRBD1 (6 bases). Germline V gene sequence: CDR1 SGHKS, CDR2 YYEKEE (reference sequence). This CDR3 is built from 16 residues. The CDR3 DNA follows: TGTGCCAGCAGCTTGGTACAGGGCGGAGGAAATGGAAAACTGTTTTTT. Translating gives CASSLVQGGGNGKLFF.

This clone was found once. The rearrangement joins TRBV28 to TRBJ2-1, with 11 bases that match TRBD2. With V trimmed by 4 bases and J by 2 bases, 4 bases remained unmatched. The CDR3 is made up of 16 amino acids. Germline CDR1 and CDR2: MDHEN and SYDVKM. CDR3 in amino acids: CASSSHSGGAYNEQFF. In nucleotides, the CDR3 is TGTGCCAGCAGTTCACATAGCGGGGGGGCCTACAATGAGCAGTTCTTC.